This entry lists 25 T cell receptor beta chains sequenced from one sample in a study of blood T cell repertoires in COVID-19. Assay used: immunoSEQ multiplex PCR; TCRdb lists only in-frame clones, some missing. Altogether about 53,000 clones are present, approximately 80% being singletons, with the ten largest covering more than 13%. Sequencing input: peripheral blood. Source of these receptors: a human donor in a cohort sampled during active COVID-19.

V gene TRBV6-4 combines with J gene TRBJ2-4, with TRBD1 as a possible D gene (6 bases). The germline V and J ends were trimmed by 2 bases and 9 bases, with 11 bases remaining between them. The CDR3 sequence is 13 residues long. The germline CDR1 and CDR2 sequences are MRHNA and SNTAGT. The CDR3 here is CASSDTGSGIQYF. The CDR3 DNA reads as TGTGCCAGCAGTGACACAGGGTCTGGCATTCAGTACTTC.

This clone has more than one count but fewer than ten. V and J are TRBV4-2 and TRBJ1-4; D may be TRBD1 (5 bases). CDR1 and CDR2 (germline): LGHNA, YNFKEQ. The CDR3 runs to 16 residues. V shed 4 bases and J shed 5 bases, with 17 bases lying between them. The DNA of the CDR3 is TGTGCCAGCAGCCCGCTTATACAGGCGGGGAATGAAAAACTGTTTTTT. Encoded protein: CASSPLIQAGNEKLFF.

In its sample, this clone was seen once. The chain combines TRBV7-3 with TRBJ2-1, with a possible D match to TRBD1 (5 bases). The CDR3 spans 13 residues. CDR1 SGHTA and CDR2 FQGTGA come from the germline V gene. V shed 5 bases and J shed 3 bases, with 8 bases lying between them. The CDR3 reads CASSPDNYNEQFF. Written as DNA, the CDR3 is TGTGCCAGCAGCCCGGACAACTACAATGAGCAGTTCTTC.

This chain uses TRBV6-1 with TRBJ1-5; D call uncertain. CDR1 and CDR2 (germline): MNHNS, SASEGT. The CDR3 length is 14 residues. The ends were cut back, 1 base at V and 7 bases at J, with 11 bases in the middle. DNA for the CDR3: TGTGCCAGCAGTGAAGTGGCCTCATCGCAGCCCCAGCATTTT. Translating it yields CASSEVASSQPQHF.

This clone was counted only a few times. V usage is TRBV6-2 or TRBV6-3 and J usage is TRBJ1-3; TRBD1 might be the D (5 bases). This CDR3 contains 14 residues. CDR1 and CDR2 from the germline V gene are MNHEY and SVGEGT. Trimming took off 2 bases at V and 4 bases at J, with 9 bases between the two ends. CDR3 protein: CASSYRGIGNTIYF. For the CDR3, the DNA is TGTGCCAGCAGTTACCGGGGGATCGGAAACACCATATATTTT.

The chain has TRBV6-5 and TRBJ1-5; D call uncertain. V lost 6 bases and J lost 7, with 13 bases in between. The CDR3 sequence is 13 residues long. The germline V gene has CDR1 MNHEY and CDR2 SVGAGI. The CDR3 spells CASSFDGVQPQHF. DNA of the CDR3: TGTGCCAGCAGCTTTGACGGGGTGCAGCCCCAGCATTTT.

Only one count was recorded for this clone. The chain's CDR3 is CASSQDPRRGADTQYF. The CDR3 bases are TGCGCCAGCAGCCAAGACCCTAGACGCGGAGCAGATACGCAGTATTTT. V gene TRBV4-1 combines with J gene TRBJ2-3; D uncertain. The ends were cut back, 0 bases at V and 4 bases at J, with 14 bases in the middle. Germline assignment: CDR1 MGHRA and CDR2 YSYEKL. The length of the CDR3 is 16 residues.

The V and J genes are TRBV6-2 or TRBV6-3 and TRBJ2-7; D perhaps matches TRBD1 (6 bases). Germline loops: CDR1 MNHEY, CDR2 SVGEGT. V was trimmed by 4 bases and J by 5 bases, leaving 9 bases between them. The CDR3 length is 12 residues. The CDR3 nucleotides read TGTGCCAGCAGTTGGGGGCTGAACGAGCAGTACTTC. This codes for CASSWGLNEQYF.

In its sample, this clone ranks as medium-sized. A much larger clone lies a single base off, so this may be a read error. The V and J genes are TRBV5-1 and TRBJ2-2; 8 bases map to TRBD2. Trimming removed 4 bases from V and 4 bases from J; junction bases left unmatched: 3. Germline loops: CDR1 SGHRS, CDR2 YFSETQ. The CDR3 has 14 amino acids. The CDR3 region has the DNA TGCGCCAGCAGCGTCGGGGGGGGCACCGGGGAGCTGTTTTTT. Amino acids: CASSVGGGTGELFF. Based on the CDR3 plus reference TRBV5-1 and TRBJ2-2, the full variable domain is KAGVTQTPRYLIKTRGQQVTLSCSPISGHRSVSWYQQTPGQGLQFLFEYFSETQRNKGNFPGRFSGRQFSNSRSEMNVSTLELGDSALYLCASSVGGGTGELFFGEGSRLTVL.

This chain links TRBV30 with TRBJ1-1, with a possible D match to TRBD1 (5 bases). The CDR3 runs to 13 residues. V was clipped by 2 bases and J by 2 bases, with 9 bases between them. Germline loops: CDR1 GTSNPN, CDR2 SVGIG (reference sequence). The CDR3 bases are TGTGCCTGGAGTCCGGACATTAACACTGAAGCTTTCTTT. It codes for CAWSPDINTEAFF.

This sequence joins TRBV10-1 and TRBJ2-1; 12 nucleotides line up with TRBD2. The CDR3 covers 15 residues. The V gene end was trimmed by 5 bases and the J gene end by 7 bases; junction bases not matched to a gene: 6. Germline V gene sequence: CDR1 WNHNN, CDR2 SYGVQD (reference sequence). CDR3 nucleotide sequence: TGCGCCAGCAGTTTGACTAGCGGGAGTATGAATGAGCAGTTCTTC. Its translation: CASSLTSGSMNEQFF.

This clone occurred once. The chain carries TRBV3-1 (or the pseudogene TRBV3-2) and TRBJ2-7, with D perhaps TRBD1 (5 bases). Germline V gene data show CDR1 as LGHDT and CDR2 as YNNKEL (reference sequence). V was cut by 1 base and J by 6 bases, with 16 bases left in between. The CDR3 runs to 15 residues. In DNA form, the CDR3 reads TGTGCCAGCAGCCAAGGGACACCCCTTGTTCCCGAGCAGTACTTC. Encoded protein: CASSQGTPLVPEQYF.

J is TRBJ2-1 and V is TRBV9; TRBD2 matches at 11 bases. Germline values: CDR1 SGDLS, CDR2 YYNGEE. CDR3 size: 15 residues. The V and J ends lost 3 bases and 8 bases, in that order; junction bases with no gene match: 7. CDR3: CASSGSGTSGYEQFF. The CDR3, as DNA: TGTGCCAGCAGCGGATCCGGGACTAGCGGTTATGAGCAGTTCTTC.

The chain couples TRBV5-1 to TRBJ2-7, with D possibly matching TRBD2 (6 bases). The ends were cut back, 0 bases at V and 0 bases at J, with 10 bases in the middle. There are 15 residues in the CDR3. CDR1 SGHRS and CDR2 YFSETQ come from the germline V gene. Here the CDR3 reads CASSLAGLSSYEQYF. CDR3 in DNA: TGCGCCAGCAGCTTGGCGGGACTGTCCTCCTACGAGCAGTACTTC.

This chain links TRBV5-1 with TRBJ1-1, with D possibly being TRBD1 (5 bases). From germline, CDR1 is SGHRS and CDR2 YFSETQ. This CDR3 region has 14 residues. The V end was cut by 1 base, the J end by 2 bases, with 9 bases between. CDR3 DNA: TGCGCCAGCAGCTTGTGGGGACTAAACACTGAAGCTTTCTTT. This encodes CASSLWGLNTEAFF.

This rearrangement joins TRBV4-3 to TRBJ2-3; D is perhaps TRBD1 (6 bases). Trimming removed 3 bases from V and 0 bases from J, with 19 bases in between. CDR3 size: 18 residues. CDR1 and CDR2 from the germline V gene are LGHNA and YSLEER. The CDR3 loop reads CASSQVLWTAPSTDTQYF. The CDR3 DNA reads TGCGCCAGCAGCCAGGTCTTATGGACAGCTCCTAGCACAGATACGCAGTATTTT.

The CDR3 DNA follows: TGTGCCAGCAGTCGACAGGCCAGGGACACTGAAGCTTTCTTT. It encodes CASSRQARDTEAFF. The V gene is TRBV6-4, the J gene TRBJ1-1; D perhaps matches TRBD1 (6 bases). V lost 5 bases and J 3 bases, leaving 13 bases between the germline ends. CDR1 and CDR2 (germline): MRHNA, SNTAGT. The length of the CDR3 is 14 residues.

This chain links TRBV6-5 with TRBJ1-4; no clear D. V was trimmed by 3 bases and J by 4 bases, leaving 9 bases between them. The germline CDR1 and CDR2 sequences are MNHEY and SVGAGI. This CDR3 comprises 14 residues. CDR3 sequence reads: CASSYRQDNEKLFF. CDR3 nucleotide sequence: TGTGCCAGCAGTTATCGACAAGATAATGAAAAACTGTTTTTT.

V usage is TRBV6-2 or TRBV6-3 and J usage is TRBJ1-1; D is ambiguous. The CDR3 extends over 19 amino acids. Trimming cost V 2 bases and J 0 bases, with 22 bases left between them. Germline V lookup: CDR1 MNHEY, CDR2 SVGEGT. The CDR3 spells CASSYPGGGRRLVNTEAFF. DNA for the CDR3: TGTGCCAGCAGTTACCCGGGCGGAGGGAGGCGTCTCGTGAACACTGAAGCTTTCTTT.

On this clone: This same CDR3 is encoded by further DNA sequences in the sample. This rearrangement joins TRBV7-3 to TRBJ1-1; D is perhaps TRBD1 (6 bases). Germline CDR1 SGHTA, CDR2 FQGTGA. The CDR3 extends over 14 amino acids. Trimming removed 4 bases at V and 2 bases at J, with 11 bases between. The CDR3 is CASSSSTGNTEAFF. CDR3 in DNA: TGTGCCAGCAGCTCCTCGACAGGCAACACTGAAGCTTTCTTT.

The chain carries TRBV5-1 and TRBJ1-4; D not resolved. Germline CDR1 and CDR2: SGHRS and YFSETQ. V gave up 3 bases and J gave up 8 bases, with 17 bases separating them. CDR3 length: 15 amino acids. CDR3 in amino acids: CASSYQFPGGEKLFF. CDR3 coding DNA: TGCGCCAGCAGCTATCAGTTTCCAGGCGGGGAAAAACTGTTTTTT.

The rearrangement joins TRBV11-2 to TRBJ2-7; 8 bases line up with TRBD2. This CDR3 region has 14 residues. Germline CDR1 is SGHAT and CDR2 is FQNNGV. After removal of 2 bases from V and 4 bases from J, the junction contained 4 bases not matched to a gene. The chain's CDR3 is CASSLQREKYEQYF. The CDR3, as DNA: TGTGCCAGCAGCTTACAGCGGGAGAAGTACGAGCAGTACTTC. Full variable domain (missing parts from reference TRBV11-2 and TRBJ2-7): EAGVAQSPRYKIIEKRQSVAFWCNPISGHATLYWYQQILGQGPKLLIQFQNNGVVDDSQLPKDRFSAERLKGVDSTLKIQPAKLEDSAVYLCASSLQREKYEQYFGPGTRLTVT.

The chain recombines TRBV2 with TRBJ2-5; unclear D gene. This CDR3 region has 13 residues. V lost 7 bases and J 5 bases, leaving 14 bases between the germline ends. Per germline, CDR1 SNHLY and CDR2 FYNNEI. The CDR3 sequence: CASTRFEVETQYF. In DNA form, the CDR3 reads TGTGCCAGCACACGATTTGAGGTCGAGACCCAGTACTTC.

The chain joins TRBV7-2 to TRBJ1-2; D ambiguous. The CDR3 contains 16 residues. The V and J ends lost 1 base and 2 bases respectively, with 14 bases between them. Germline V gene sequence: CDR1 SGHTA, CDR2 FQGNSA. The CDR3 loop reads CASSLGSRQLNYGYTF. The CDR3 coding sequence is TGTGCCAGCAGCTTAGGATCGCGGCAGCTCAACTATGGCTACACCTTC. Based on the CDR3 plus reference TRBV7-2 and TRBJ1-2, the full variable domain is GAGVSQSPSNKVTEKGKDVELRCDPISGHTALYWYRQSLGQGLEFLIYFQGNSAPDKSGLPSDRFSAERTGGSVSTLTIQRTQQEDSAVYLCASSLGSRQLNYGYTFGSGTRLTVV.

The chain is built from TRBV25-1 and TRBJ1-2; 7 bases fit TRBD1. This CDR3 is 16 amino acids long. Germline CDR1 is MGHDK and CDR2 is SYGVNS. V shed 2 bases, J shed 0 bases, and the junction held 6 bases outside the gene matches. The CDR3 is CASSEAGTAANYGYTF. The DNA of the CDR3 is TGTGCCAGCAGTGAAGCGGGGACAGCAGCTAACTATGGCTACACCTTC.